This T cell receptor beta chain was recovered during a study of blood T cell repertoires in COVID-19. Study in general: T cells, B-cell-depleted T cells, or PBMCs supplied cDNA or gDNA.

Clones were read by immunoSEQ multiplex PCR, and TCRdb kept only the in-frame ones, dropping some. The sample lists roughly 60,000 clones; approximately 86% were seen once. This CDR3 spans 14 amino acids. Germline assignment: CDR1 SGHRS and CDR2 YFSETQ. J lost 2 bases, V lost 0 bases, and 0 bases had no gene match. The chain recombines TRBV5-1 with TRBJ2-7; TRBD2 matches at 9 bases. The sequenced sample consisted of peripheral blood. The clonotype comes from a human donor with active COVID-19. The donor label of this sample is uncertain. The CDR3 loop reads CASSLGTSAYEQYF. CDR3 DNA sequence: TGCGCCAGCAGCTTGGGGACTAGCGCCTACGAGCAGTACTTC.